This TCR beta chain was recovered during a study of shared clonotypes between healthy human individuals. Study donors comprised healthy, HIV-negative adults devoid of recent acute infection or vaccination. CD4+ cells were split into CD45RA+ naive and CD45RA-negative memory subsets. Sorted subsets were amplified in replicate PCRs using approximately 200 ng DNA, tens of thousands of T cell genomes. Clones were sequenced by immunoSEQ multiplex PCR, and TCRdb holds only the in-frame ones, with some missing. The table lists approximately 340,000 clones, more than 60% of them singletons. Trimming pared 6 bases from V and 6 bases from J, leaving 20 bases between. CDR1 and CDR2 (germline): SNHLY, FYNNEI. The CDR3 sequence is 15 residues long.

V is TRBV2 and J is TRBJ1-1; maybe TRBD1 (5 bases). The sequencing input was memory CD4+ T cells sorted from blood. As to subset: CD45RA-negative fraction. The source is a man aged 25-45 years in good health. The CDR3 DNA is TGTGCCAGCAGAGAGGGGAGGAGGGGACGGGCTGAAGCTTTCTTT. Encoded protein: CASREGRRGRAEAFF. The variable domain in full, with the rest retrieved from reference TRBV2 and TRBJ1-1, is EPEVTQTPSHQVTQMGQEVILRCVPISNHLYFYWYRQILGQKVEFLVSFYNNEISEKSEIFDDQFSVERPDGSNFTLKIRSTKLEDSAMYFCASREGRRGRAEAFFGQGTRLTVV.